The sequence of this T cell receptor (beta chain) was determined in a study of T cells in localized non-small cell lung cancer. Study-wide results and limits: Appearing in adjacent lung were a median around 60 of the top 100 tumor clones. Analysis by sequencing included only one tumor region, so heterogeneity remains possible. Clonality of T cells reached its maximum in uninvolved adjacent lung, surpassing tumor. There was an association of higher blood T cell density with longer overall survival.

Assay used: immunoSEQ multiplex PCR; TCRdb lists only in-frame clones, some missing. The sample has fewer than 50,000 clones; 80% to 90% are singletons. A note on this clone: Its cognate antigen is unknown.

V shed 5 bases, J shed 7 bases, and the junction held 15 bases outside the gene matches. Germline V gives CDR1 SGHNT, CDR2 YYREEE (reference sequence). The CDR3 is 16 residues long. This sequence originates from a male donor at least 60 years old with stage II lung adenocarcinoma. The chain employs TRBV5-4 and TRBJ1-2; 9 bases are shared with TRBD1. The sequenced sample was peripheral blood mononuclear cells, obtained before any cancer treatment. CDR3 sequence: CASSRTGAAIWGGYTF. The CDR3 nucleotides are TGTGCCAGCAGTAGGACAGGGGCCGCGATTTGGGGTGGCTACACCTTC.